Listed below are T cell receptor beta chains from one sample, sequenced in a study of T cells after yellow fever vaccination. Each CDR3 protein gets one entry after TCRdb re-called the 5' RACE reads with MiXCR. Of about 350,000 distinct CDR3 sequences in the sample, 8.1% were seen once. The sample here was PBMCs, taken about 41 days after the first yellow fever vaccination. The receptors stem from a man younger than 35 who received the YFV17D yellow fever vaccine. Both conserved end residues are part of each CDR3.

cdr3_length j_call v_call cdr3_aa
12 TRBJ1-5 TRBV6-5 CASRNTGQPQHF
16 TRBJ2-1 TRBV7-2 CASSVAGTGVRNEQFF
15 TRBJ2-3 TRBV5-6 CASSLWDYPTDTQYF
15 TRBJ2-1 TRBV9 CASSVEGLPNNEQFF
14 TRBJ2-7 TRBV6-5 CASSYGDRAYEQYF
16 TRBJ1-6 TRBV7-6 CASSLGAGGAFSPLHF
13 TRBJ1-1 TRBV7-3 CASKRTANTEAFF
15 TRBJ2-1 TRBV5-1 CASSLADSSYNEQFF
15 TRBJ1-2 TRBV29-1 CSATGWGREAYGYTF
15 TRBJ2-7 TRBV20-1 CSARDGTGNFYEQYF
15 TRBJ1-2 TRBV20-1 CSARDPLRGPGGYTF
15 TRBJ2-5 TRBV11-2 CARSWPSGPKETQYF
13 TRBJ1-3 TRBV12-3/TRBV12-4 CASSREMGNTIYF
16 TRBJ1-2 TRBV4-1 CASSPIRGSTNYGYTF
14 TRBJ1-2 TRBV5-1 CASSQTGEDYGYTF
15 TRBJ2-1 TRBV7-9 CASSLGGQGANEQFF
13 TRBJ2-5 TRBV29-1 CSVGGAGWETQYF
13 TRBJ1-5 TRBV7-2 CASSLVNNQPQHF
15 TRBJ2-3 TRBV10-3 CAIGPWGASTDTQYF
16 TRBJ1-4 TRBV4-3 CASSQGRSPPGEKLFF
12 TRBJ2-3 TRBV7-2 CASSSLEDTQYF
16 TRBJ2-4 TRBV4-2 CASSPSVGGGVNIQYF
14 TRBJ2-5 TRBV4-1 CASSQIDRQETQYF
13 TRBJ2-1 TRBV11-2 CASNLVGGNEQFF
16 TRBJ2-1 TRBV20-1 CSARDPSGGANNEQFF
15 TRBJ1-1 TRBV21-1 CASSYPGTGNTEAFF
15 TRBJ2-1 TRBV4-2 CASSPASGGENEQFF
15 TRBJ2-5 TRBV5-4 CASSAGQGIQETQYF
15 TRBJ2-7 TRBV4-3 CASSRADRGGYEQYF
15 TRBJ2-5 TRBV15 CATAPRFRAGETQYF
12 TRBJ2-1 TRBV5-1 CASRPNYNEQFF
13 TRBJ1-2 TRBV20-1 CSAPDRPPYGYTF
16 TRBJ2-1 TRBV5-1 CASGYLGLGGSNEQFF
14 TRBJ1-6 TRBV7-8 CASSSDGGNSPLHF
16 TRBJ2-1 TRBV4-1 CASSAARTVSYNEQFF
14 TRBJ1-2 TRBV12-3/TRBV12-4 CASSRTGIVYGYTF
15 TRBJ2-3 TRBV7-2 CASSRSGGPTDTQYF
14 TRBJ1-3 TRBV7-2 CASRPQGAGNTIYF
15 TRBJ1-2 TRBV6-5 CASSYSAGDTNGYTF
13 TRBJ2-2 TRBV10-3 CAISGQHSGELFF
21 TRBJ2-7 TRBV6-2/TRBV6-3 CASSYSLLVITSDSSFYEQYF
15 TRBJ2-4 TRBV12-3/TRBV12-4 CASMSRGLAKNIQYF
16 TRBJ2-1 TRBV19 CASSMRGGPSYNEQFF
14 TRBJ2-1 TRBV4-1 CASSLKTGGNEQFF
14 TRBJ2-1 TRBV29-1 CSGYLPDYHNEQFF
18 TRBJ2-2 TRBV4-3 CASSPERPGATNTGELFF
14 TRBJ2-7 TRBV11-2 CASSYLTGSYEQYF
17 TRBJ1-6 TRBV10-3 CAISAYEGNSYNSPLHF
16 TRBJ2-3 TRBV5-5 CASRGRQGILTDTQYF
15 TRBJ1-5 TRBV4-1 CASSLRVVSNQPQHF
14 TRBJ2-2 TRBV29-1 CSVEGAGNTGELFF
16 TRBJ2-3 TRBV29-1 CSVGGSGRASTDTQYF
15 TRBJ2-3 TRBV7-9 CASSGSGGAGDTQYF
16 TRBJ2-2 TRBV7-6 CASSSRGLSNTGELFF
13 TRBJ1-3 TRBV7-3 CASSLQGGNTIYF